This T cell receptor beta chain stems from a study of T-cell reconstitution after alpha-beta-depleted transplantation in children. The CDR3 sequence is 14 residues long. V lost 1 base, J lost 2 bases, and 8 bases lay in between. This clonotype was seen many times. Antigen unknown. Study-wide results and limits: A year had passed since transplant, and T-cell counts and diversity by then came mostly from newly produced T cells. Several hundred expanded graft clones reportedly gave rise to the alpha-beta T cells present about two months after transplant.

A TCRbeta library incorporating unique molecular identifiers was prepared. One entry per CDR3 protein, called by TCRdb with MiXCR from the PCR reads. The table includes around 700,000 distinct CDR3 sequences, about an eighth detected once. The source material was PBMCs, sampled before TCRalphabeta/CD19-depleted stem cell transplant. This rearrangement joins TRBV12-3 or TRBV12-4 to TRBJ2-5; D unresolved. The clonotype originates from a girl aged 2 to 9 with congenital amegakaryocytic thrombocytopenia, due to receive a stem cell transplant. CDR3 amino acids: CASSLGGRQETQYF. The CDR3 DNA follows: TGTGCCAGCAGTTTAGGAGGCAGACAAGAGACCCAGTACTTC.